The 20 T cell receptor beta chains reported below all come from one sample, sequenced in a study of blood T cell repertoires in COVID-19. Profiled with immunoSEQ multiplex PCR; TCRdb holds only in-frame clones, not every one. In the table there are 330,000 or so clones, over 75% of which are singletons. Sequenced input: PBMCs or T cells enriched from blood (not recorded which). The receptor set was obtained from a man younger than 40 who had recovered from COVID-19.

The V gene is TRBV30, the J gene TRBJ1-1; possibly TRBD1 for D (5 bases). CDR1 GTSNPN and CDR2 SVGIG come from the germline V gene (reference sequence). V was cut by 5 bases and J by 0 bases, with 22 bases left in between. The CDR3 totals 17 residues. The CDR3 nucleotides read TGTGCCTGGGATCCGGGCAGGGTTTCAAGGTTGAACACTGAAGCTTTCTTT. Translation gives CAWDPGRVSRLNTEAFF.

V usage is TRBV28 and J usage is TRBJ1-1, with D possibly being TRBD1 (6 bases). This CDR3 has 15 amino acids. Germline V gene data show CDR1 as MDHEN and CDR2 as SYDVKM. The V end was cut by 6 bases, the J end by 4 bases, with 18 bases between. The CDR3 DNA reads as TGTGCCAGCAGCCCAGGCGGGGGGGCGGGCACTGAAGCTTTCTTT. This encodes CASSPGGGAGTEAFF. Combining the CDR3 with reference TRBV28 and TRBJ1-1 gives the whole variable domain DVKVTQSSRYLVKRTGEKVFLECVQDMDHENMFWYRQDPGLGLRLIYFSYDVKMKEKGDIPEGYSVSREKKERFSLILESASTNQTSMYLCASSPGGGAGTEAFFGQGTRLTVV.

J is TRBJ2-5 and V is TRBV4-2, with D maybe TRBD1 (5 bases). With 4 bases removed from V and 3 bases from J, the gap between germline ends came to 9 bases. CDR3 length: 13 amino acids. Germline V gives CDR1 LGHNA, CDR2 YNFKEQ. This CDR3 reads CASSPTAEETQYF. The DNA of the CDR3 is TGTGCCAGCAGCCCGACAGCAGAAGAGACCCAGTACTTC.

The rearrangement links TRBV5-1 to TRBJ2-7, with TRBD1 identical over 8 bases. CDR1 is SGHRS and CDR2 is YFSETQ in the germline V gene. CDR3 length: 14 amino acids. With 3 bases clipped from V and 5 bases from J, the junction kept 7 bases outside the gene matches. CDR3 nucleotides: TGCGCCAGCAGCTCGGGACAGGTCGCCCACGAGCAGTACTTC. It encodes CASSSGQVAHEQYF.

This clone occurred once. V and J are TRBV27 and TRBJ2-5, with TRBD1 matching over 10 bases. Germline values: CDR1 MNHEY, CDR2 SMNVEV (reference sequence). The ends lost 3 bases at V and 5 bases at J; junction bases unmatched: 9. The CDR3 is made up of 16 amino acids. Here the CDR3 DNA reads TGTGCCAGCAGTTTGTATGGACAGGGGGATCGCGAGACCCAGTACTTC. It is translated as CASSLYGQGDRETQYF.

The CDR3 DNA is TGTGCCAGCAGCGTAACGGGGGGGATCCTCGGCAATGAGCAGTTCTTC. Protein product: CASSVTGGILGNEQFF. This chain uses TRBV9 with TRBJ2-1, with TRBD2 matching 8 bases. The J segment lost 6 bases and the V segment lost 1 base, leaving 9 bases of the junction unmatched. There are 16 residues in the CDR3. Looked up from germline, CDR1 is SGDLS and CDR2 is YYNGEE.

The chain recombines TRBV27 with TRBJ1-1; 9 nucleotides match TRBD1. V lost 4 bases and J lost 3; bases outside the gene matches: 3. Germline CDR1 and CDR2: MNHEY and SMNVEV (reference sequence). The CDR3 is 14 amino acids. CDR3 residues: CASSYRGPDTEAFF. CDR3 nucleotide sequence: TGTGCCAGCAGTTACAGGGGGCCTGACACTGAAGCTTTCTTT.

The genes are TRBV19 and TRBJ2-4; 8 nucleotides agree with TRBD2. The CDR3 is 15 amino acids. J was trimmed by 6 bases and V by 5 bases; bases with no gene match: 9. The V gene's germline CDR1 is LNHDA and CDR2 SQIVND (reference sequence). CDR3 DNA sequence: TGTGCCAGTAGTCATGGTAGCGGGGAGACAAACATTCAGTACTTC. Its translation: CASSHGSGETNIQYF. Full variable domain (missing parts from reference TRBV19 and TRBJ2-4): DGGITQSPKYLFRKEGQNVTLSCEQNLNHDAMYWYRQDPGQGLRLIYYSQIVNDFQKGDIAEGYSVSREKKESFPLTVTSAQKNPTAFYLCASSHGSGETNIQYFGAGTRLSVL.

The V and J genes are TRBV2 and TRBJ2-5; TRBD2 matches 9 bases. Germline trimming cut 5 bases from V and 2 bases from J; bases unmatched to any gene: 6. Germline CDR1 is SNHLY and CDR2 is FYNNEI. This CDR3 comprises 15 residues. In DNA form, the CDR3 reads TGTGCCAGCAGTCTGGCTAGCGGGGCACAAGAGACCCAGTACTTC. Protein sequence: CASSLASGAQETQYF.

The J gene is TRBJ2-3, the V gene TRBV9; 7 nucleotides line up with TRBD2. CDR3 length equals 15 residues. V shed 0 bases and J 7 bases; nucleotides not matched to a gene: 8. The germline gives CDR1 SGDLS, CDR2 YYNGEE. The CDR3 DNA reads as TGTGCCAGCAGCGTAGTAGCGGGTACTAGTTATACGCAGTATTTT. Translated: CASSVVAGTSYTQYF. The full variable domain, its missing parts supplied by reference TRBV9 and TRBJ2-3, is DSGVTQTPKHLITATGQRVTLRCSPRSGDLSVYWYQQSLDQGLQFLIQYYNGEERAKGNILERFSAQQFPDLHSELNLSSLELGDSALYFCASSVVAGTSYTQYFGPGTRLTVL.

The gene calls are TRBV5-6 and TRBJ2-7; possible D gene TRBD2, 6 bases. The CDR3 extends over 14 amino acids. The germline V gene encodes CDR1 SGHDT and CDR2 YYEEEE. The V gene lost 1 base and the J gene lost 0 bases, with 8 bases spanning the gap. DNA of the CDR3: TGTGCCAGCAGCTTGATCGGGAGCTCCTACGAGCAGTACTTC. Amino acids: CASSLIGSSYEQYF. Full variable domain (remainder filled in from reference TRBV5-6 and TRBJ2-7): DAGVTQSPTHLIKTRGQQVTLRCSPKSGHDTVSWYQQALGQGPQFIFQYYEEEERQRGNFPDRFSGHQFPNYSSELNVNALLLGDSALYLCASSLIGSSYEQYFGPGTRLTVT.

This clone was picked up one time. The genes are TRBV5-1 and TRBJ2-5; 7 bases agree with TRBD1. Unmatched junction bases numbered 3, after V lost 4 bases and J lost 0 bases. The CDR3 extends over 14 amino acids. Germline lookup yields CDR1 SGHRS and CDR2 YFSETQ. CDR3 sequence reads: CASSPGQHQETQYF. The CDR3 nucleotides read TGCGCCAGCAGCCCGGGACAGCACCAAGAGACCCAGTACTTC. Full variable domain (rest looked up from reference TRBV5-1 and TRBJ2-5): KAGVTQTPRYLIKTRGQQVTLSCSPISGHRSVSWYQQTPGQGLQFLFEYFSETQRNKGNFPGRFSGRQFSNSRSEMNVSTLELGDSALYLCASSPGQHQETQYFGPGTRLLVL.

CDR3 in DNA: TGTGCCAGCAGTCAGACAGGGGGCTCTGGAAACACCATATATTTT. It codes for CASSQTGGSGNTIYF. V gene TRBV6-5 combines with J gene TRBJ1-3; 9 nucleotides line up with TRBD1. Looked up from germline, CDR1 is MNHEY and CDR2 is SVGAGI. The CDR3 is made up of 15 amino acids. The V gene end was trimmed by 5 bases and the J gene end by 0 bases; junction bases not matched to a gene: 2.

V gene TRBV27 combines with J gene TRBJ2-5, with D tentatively TRBD2 (6 bases). The length of the CDR3 is 15 residues. Trimming stripped 2 bases from V and 5 bases from J, with 15 bases between. CDR1 and CDR2 (germline): MNHEY, SMNVEV (reference sequence). The chain's CDR3 is CASSLAGRSWETQYF. In DNA form, the CDR3 reads TGTGCCAGCAGTTTAGCGGGGAGGAGTTGGGAGACCCAGTACTTC.

V gene TRBV19 combines with J gene TRBJ1-6; D is uncertain. In germline, CDR1 is LNHDA, CDR2 SQIVND (reference sequence). The ends were cut back, 2 bases at V and 8 bases at J, with 10 bases in the middle. The CDR3 totals 14 residues. The CDR3 DNA follows: TGTGCCAGTAGTATACGCGGGGTGGATTCACCCCTCCACTTT. Protein product: CASSIRGVDSPLHF.

The rearrangement links TRBV27 to TRBJ2-5, with a weak D call TRBD2 (7 bases). The CDR3 loop spans 16 amino acids. Germline V gene lookup returns CDR1 MNHEY and CDR2 SMNVEV (reference sequence). V was trimmed by 7 bases and J by 5 bases, leaving 23 bases between them. Written as DNA, the CDR3 is TGTGCCAGCACCCGACGGGGAGGGGGGGCAACGGAGACCCAGTACTTC. Protein: CASTRRGGGATETQYF.

This clone turned up a few times. This chain joins TRBV5-1 and TRBJ2-7, with D possibly being TRBD1 (5 bases). The CDR3 totals 14 residues. The V and J ends lost 0 bases and 2 bases respectively, with 9 bases between them. In germline, CDR1 is SGHRS, CDR2 YFSETQ. The CDR3 sequence: CASSLEGPPYEQYF. The DNA of the CDR3 is TGCGCCAGCAGCTTGGAGGGGCCCCCCTACGAGCAGTACTTC.

The CDR3 region is CASSLGSLSGANVLTF. The DNA of the CDR3 is TGCGCCAGCAGCTTGGGTTCCCTCTCTGGGGCCAACGTCCTGACTTTC. The chain uses TRBV5-1 and TRBJ2-6; D unclear. CDR3 size: 16 residues. Per germline, CDR1 SGHRS and CDR2 YFSETQ. V lost 0 bases and J 0 bases, leaving 7 bases between the germline ends.

This chain connects TRBV5-1 to TRBJ2-1, with 9 bases identical to TRBD2. V gave up 2 bases and J gave up 14 bases; unmatched junction bases: 14. This CDR3 region has 15 residues. Germline V gives CDR1 SGHRS, CDR2 YFSETQ. CDR3 sequence: CASSFDPAGGSREFF. The CDR3 nucleotides read TGCGCCAGCAGCTTTGATCCAGCGGGGGGCTCCCGGGAGTTCTTC.

J is TRBJ1-1 and V is TRBV6-5, with 7 nucleotides matching TRBD1. The germline gives CDR1 MNHEY, CDR2 SVGAGI. The ends lost 4 bases at V and 0 bases at J; junction bases unmatched: 5. The CDR3 consists of 15 residues. Here the CDR3 reads CASSSDRALNTEAFF. The DNA for the CDR3 is TGTGCCAGCAGTTCAGACAGGGCCTTGAACACTGAAGCTTTCTTT.